Following are 31 T cell receptor beta chains from one sample sequenced in a study of blood T cell repertoires in COVID-19 (dated by TCRdb to the early 2020s). The library was made by the immunoSEQ multiplex PCR assay. This is the immuneACCESS table as TCRdb keeps it, with only in-frame sequences that have V and J called. A part of the clones is gone; compared with another copy, unresolved V genes explain less than half, and the rest is unexplained. The sample profile shows some 45,000 clones; 88% of them were found once. The ten most abundant clones make up about 12% of the sample. What was sequenced was peripheral blood. These receptors were obtained from a human donor with active COVID-19. The donor label of this sample is uncertain.

The V and J genes are TRBV7-9 and TRBJ1-6, with unresolved D. This CDR3 is built from 14 residues. Trimming took 1 base from V and 8 from J, leaving 9 bases between them. Germline V gene data show CDR1 as SEHNR and CDR2 as FQNEAQ (reference sequence). The CDR3: CASSLGPNYSPLHF. For the CDR3, the DNA is TGTGCCAGCAGCTTAGGTCCGAACTATTCACCCCTCCACTTT.

A single count supports this clone. The chain employs TRBV4-1 and TRBJ1-2; 7 nucleotides match TRBD1. The CDR3 totals 18 residues. V lost 3 bases, J lost 3 bases, and 16 bases stayed unmatched. CDR1 and CDR2 from the germline V gene are MGHRA and YSYEKL. The DNA for the CDR3 is TGCGCCAGCAGCCAGACCAGGAACCCCGGACAGGCCGACTATGGCTACACCTTC. Its protein is CASSQTRNPGQADYGYTF.

This clone was picked up a small number of times. The chain joins TRBV5-1 to TRBJ1-1; 7 nucleotides line up with TRBD1. Per germline, CDR1 SGHRS and CDR2 YFSETQ. The CDR3 totals 16 residues. V shed 3 bases, J shed 8 bases, and the junction held 16 bases outside the gene matches. CDR3 residues: CASSYTGTDLGKEAFF. DNA for the CDR3: TGCGCCAGCAGCTATACCGGGACAGACCTTGGCAAAGAAGCTTTCTTT.

The chain has TRBV20-1 and TRBJ2-1; 13 bases line up with TRBD2. The CDR3 consists of 15 residues. V trimming: 3 bases; J trimming: 5 bases; junction bases outside the gene matches: 4. Germline V gene sequence: CDR1 DFQATT, CDR2 SNEGSKA (reference sequence). DNA of the CDR3: TGCAGTGCTAGTCACGGACTAGCGGGAGACAATGAGCAGTTCTTC. Amino acid sequence: CSASHGLAGDNEQFF.

The chain is built from TRBV30 and TRBJ2-7; 11 positions agree with TRBD2. Germline values: CDR1 GTSNPN, CDR2 SVGIG (reference sequence). With 8 bases clipped from V and 2 bases from J, the junction kept 5 bases outside the gene matches. The CDR3 is 13 residues long. DNA for the CDR3: TGTGCCCGAACTAGCGGGGGAGCCTACGAGCAGTACTTC. It is translated as CARTSGGAYEQYF.

The gene calls are TRBV2 and TRBJ2-1; 10 bases agree with TRBD2. V shed 2 bases, J shed 9 bases, and the junction held 7 bases outside the gene matches. This CDR3 is built from 15 residues. Germline CDR1 reads SNHLY; CDR2 reads FYNNEI. CDR3 DNA: TGTGCCAGCAGTGAAACCAGCGGGGGGGCCAGTGAGCAGTTCTTC. Its protein is CASSETSGGASEQFF.

The V and J genes are TRBV5-4 and TRBJ2-5; D possibly corresponds to TRBD2 (7 bases). CDR1 and CDR2 from the germline V gene are SGHNT and YYREEE (reference sequence). Trimming left V 4 bases short and J 5 bases short, with 18 bases between. This CDR3 region has 15 residues. CDR3 sequence reads: CASSGGGQGAETQYF. Here the CDR3 DNA reads TGTGCCAGCAGCGGGGGGGGGCAGGGCGCTGAGACCCAGTACTTC.

The chain has TRBV3-1 (or the pseudogene TRBV3-2) and TRBJ2-7; 8 nucleotides line up with TRBD2. This CDR3 comprises 13 residues. Losses at the gene ends were 2 bases for V and 6 bases for J; bases not matched to a gene: 3. Germline loops: CDR1 LGHDT, CDR2 YNNKEL (reference sequence). CDR3 coding DNA: TGTGCCAGCAGCCAAACCCGGGAGGGCGAGCAGTACTTC. This codes for CASSQTREGEQYF.

The rearrangement joins TRBV10-2 to TRBJ2-7; 10 bases map to TRBD2. Trimming at V came to 7 bases and at J to 2 bases, leaving 5 bases not matched to a gene. This CDR3 spans 14 amino acids. Germline V CDR1 and CDR2: WSHSY, SAAADI. CDR3 amino acids: CASTLAGAAYEQYF. CDR3 bases: TGCGCCAGCACCCTAGCGGGGGCCGCCTACGAGCAGTACTTC.

The chain recombines TRBV9 with TRBJ1-4; no firm D call. Germline V gives CDR1 SGDLS, CDR2 YYNGEE. The CDR3 spans 14 residues. V was pared by 2 bases and J by 4 bases, with 9 bases between. For the CDR3, the DNA is TGTGCCAGCAGCGTGAACACGGGTAATGAAAAACTGTTTTTT. Translating gives CASSVNTGNEKLFF.

The rearrangement joins TRBV5-1 to TRBJ2-3; no clear D. The CDR3 runs to 15 residues. With 4 bases removed from V and 0 bases from J, the gap between germline ends came to 12 bases. Germline CDR1 SGHRS, CDR2 YFSETQ. The CDR3 DNA follows: TGCGCCAGCAGCCAGAGACACCGAAGCACAGATACGCAGTATTTT. Translating it yields CASSQRHRSTDTQYF.

This clone has only one observation. The V call is TRBV28, the J call TRBJ2-7, with 8 bases lining up with TRBD2. The CDR3 runs 14 residues. Germline V lookup: CDR1 MDHEN, CDR2 SYDVKM. The trim removed 7 bases at V and 4 bases at J, leaving 9 bases unmatched. The CDR3 nucleotides are TGTGCCAGCACAATTGGGGGACTAGGGTACGAGCAGTACTTC. Translating it yields CASTIGGLGYEQYF.

The V gene is TRBV7-9, the J gene TRBJ2-7, with 8 bases lining up with TRBD1. The CDR3 consists of 16 residues. V lost 5 bases and J lost 6; bases outside the gene matches: 15. Germline CDR1 and CDR2: SEHNR and FQNEAQ (reference sequence). In DNA, the CDR3 is TGTGCCAGCAGCGGTAGGGCAGGGGGCCAACCGGGCGAGCAGTACTTC. Translated: CASSGRAGGQPGEQYF.

J is TRBJ1-5 and V is TRBV28; D call uncertain. Between the trimmed V and J ends, which lost 3 bases and 8 bases, there was a span of 8 bases. Germline CDR1 is MDHEN and CDR2 is SYDVKM. This CDR3 region has 12 residues. The CDR3 here is CASSFPYEPQHF. The CDR3 DNA reads as TGTGCCAGCAGTTTCCCCTACGAGCCCCAGCATTTT. The complete variable domain, with remaining parts taken from reference TRBV28 and TRBJ1-5, reads DVKVTQSSRYLVKRTGEKVFLECVQDMDHENMFWYRQDPGLGLRLIYFSYDVKMKEKGDIPEGYSVSREKKERFSLILESASTNQTSMYLCASSFPYEPQHFGDGTRLSIL.

This chain uses TRBV11-2 with TRBJ2-7, with 8 nucleotides matching TRBD2. Germline V gives CDR1 SGHAT, CDR2 FQNNGV. This CDR3 is built from 14 residues. With V trimmed by 5 bases and J by 3 bases, 6 bases remained unmatched. The CDR3 protein is CASSAGTRHYEQYF. The CDR3 bases are TGTGCCAGCAGCGCCGGGACTAGACACTACGAGCAGTACTTC.

CDR3 nucleotide sequence: TGTGCCAGCAGCTTAAGGGGGAGCACTGAAGCTTTCTTT. Translation: CASSLRGSTEAFF. The chain recombines TRBV7-8 with TRBJ1-1; maybe TRBD1 (6 bases). The length of the CDR3 is 13 residues. Trimming shortened V by 2 bases and J by 4 bases, and 8 bases separated the two germline ends. Germline V gene lookup returns CDR1 SGHVS and CDR2 FQNEAQ.

V and J are TRBV30 and TRBJ1-4; D call uncertain. This CDR3 spans 14 amino acids. V was pared by 1 base and J by 5 bases, with 11 bases between. Germline lookup yields CDR1 GTSNPN and CDR2 SVGIG (reference sequence). CDR3 sequence reads: CAWSGGLSNEKLFF. The CDR3 DNA follows: TGTGCCTGGAGTGGCGGACTATCAAATGAAAAACTGTTTTTT.

V usage is TRBV6-2 or TRBV6-3 and J usage is TRBJ2-7; D may be TRBD1 (6 bases). Trimming stripped 4 bases from V and 7 bases from J, with 17 bases between. Germline V lookup: CDR1 MNHEY, CDR2 SVGEGT. The CDR3 length is 14 residues. The chain's CDR3 is CASSLQEITGEQYF. CDR3 nucleotide sequence: TGTGCCAGCAGTTTACAGGAAATTACAGGGGAGCAGTACTTC.

The V call is TRBV11-2, the J call TRBJ2-1; 11 bases align to TRBD2. The CDR3 extends over 15 amino acids. CDR1 and CDR2 from the germline V gene are SGHAT and FQNNGV. The V gene end was trimmed by 0 bases and the J gene end by 8 bases; junction bases not matched to a gene: 3. In DNA, the CDR3 is TGTGCCAGCAGCTTAGACGGTAGCGGGGGGGATGAGCAGTTCTTC. Translating it yields CASSLDGSGGDEQFF.

The chain has TRBV6-2 or TRBV6-3 and TRBJ2-7; TRBD2 might be the D (6 bases). Trimming cost V 1 base and J 5 bases, with 12 bases left between them. Germline V CDR1 and CDR2: MNHEY, SVGEGT. This CDR3 has 14 residues. The CDR3 DNA follows: TGTGCCAGCAGTTACTGGAGGGAAGTCCACGAGCAGTACTTC. Protein product: CASSYWREVHEQYF.

V is TRBV7-3 and J is TRBJ2-5; D perhaps matches TRBD1 (6 bases). Germline V CDR1 and CDR2: SGHTA, FQGTGA. This CDR3 has 14 amino acids. Trimming left V 0 bases short and J 5 bases short, with 10 bases between. The CDR3 nucleotides read TGTGCCAGCAGCTTAACCACAGGGTTGGAGACCCAGTACTTC. This codes for CASSLTTGLETQYF.

The chain combines TRBV4-1 with TRBJ2-7; TRBD2 matches at 13 bases. This CDR3 region has 16 residues. The trim removed 4 bases at V and 1 base at J, leaving 4 bases unmatched. Germline V gene sequence: CDR1 MGHRA, CDR2 YSYEKL. The CDR3 is CASSLGTSGTSYEQYF. In nucleotides, the CDR3 is TGCGCCAGCAGCCTTGGGACTAGCGGGACGTCCTACGAGCAGTACTTC.

CDR3 region: CASSTFGQKLAKNIQYF. The CDR3 nucleotides read TGTGCCAGCAGCACATTCGGACAGAAACTAGCCAAAAACATTCAGTACTTC. This chain joins TRBV7-8 and TRBJ2-4, with D possibly matching TRBD1 (6 bases). This CDR3 region has 17 residues. In germline, CDR1 is SGHVS, CDR2 FQNEAQ. With 5 bases removed from V and 0 bases from J, the gap between germline ends came to 17 bases. The whole variable domain, filled in from reference TRBV7-8 and TRBJ2-4, reads GAGVSQSPRYKVAKRGQDVALRCDPISGHVSLFWYQQALGQGPEFLTYFQNEAQLDKSGLPSDRFFAERPEGSVSTLKIQRTQQEDSAVYLCASSTFGQKLAKNIQYFGAGTRLSVL.

The chain combines TRBV5-1 with TRBJ1-6; perhaps TRBD1 as D (5 bases). From germline, CDR1 is SGHRS and CDR2 YFSETQ. This CDR3 region has 17 residues. The V gene lost 5 bases and the J gene lost 5 bases, with 20 bases spanning the gap. The CDR3 spells CASRTLYGTLNNSPLHF. DNA of the CDR3: TGCGCCAGCAGGACGCTCTACGGGACTCTAAATAATTCACCCCTCCACTTT.

The chain has TRBV9 and TRBJ2-1; a possible D gene is TRBD1 (6 bases). The ends were cut back, 4 bases at V and 2 bases at J, with 13 bases in the middle. The germline gives CDR1 SGDLS, CDR2 YYNGEE. The CDR3 loop spans 15 amino acids. In nucleotides, the CDR3 is TGTGCCAGCAGCACTGGGACAAGCACCTACAATGAGCAGTTCTTC. Protein product: CASSTGTSTYNEQFF. The variable domain in full, completed from reference TRBV9 and TRBJ2-1, reads DSGVTQTPKHLITATGQRVTLRCSPRSGDLSVYWYQQSLDQGLQFLIQYYNGEERAKGNILERFSAQQFPDLHSELNLSSLELGDSALYFCASSTGTSTYNEQFFGPGTRLTVL.

The chain uses TRBV7-8 and TRBJ1-2; D might be TRBD1 (6 bases). V gave up 2 bases and J gave up 8 bases, with 21 bases separating them. Germline assignment: CDR1 SGHVS and CDR2 FQNEAQ. This CDR3 region has 16 residues. The CDR3 spells CASSLRLPGVEGGYTF. The CDR3, as DNA: TGTGCCAGCAGCTTAAGGCTCCCAGGGGTAGAAGGAGGCTACACCTTC.

This sequence joins TRBV20-1 and TRBJ1-6; D unresolved. V lost 3 bases and J lost 0, with 9 bases in between. The germline V gene encodes CDR1 DFQATT and CDR2 SNEGSKA (reference sequence). This CDR3 spans 15 amino acids. As DNA, the CDR3 is TGCAGTGCTAGTATGGGGAGCTCCTATAATTCACCCCTCCACTTT. Translating it yields CSASMGSSYNSPLHF.

This clone was seen more than once but under ten times. The rearrangement joins TRBV29-1 to TRBJ1-2, with D maybe TRBD1 (6 bases). V lost 0 bases and J lost 8, with 13 bases in between. CDR3 size: 13 residues. Germline V gives CDR1 SQVTM, CDR2 ANQGSEA. The CDR3 nucleotides read TGCAGCGTTGAAGAAGCGGGGGCGCTAGGCTACACCTTC. Protein: CSVEEAGALGYTF.

V is TRBV30 and J is TRBJ2-3, with TRBD2 as a possible D gene (7 bases). Germline V gene lookup returns CDR1 GTSNPN and CDR2 SVGIG (reference sequence). The V end was cut by 4 bases, the J end by 9 bases, with 11 bases between. This CDR3 contains 11 residues. CDR3 sequence reads: CAWTWGGTQYF. The DNA of the CDR3 is TGTGCCTGGACCTGGGGGGGCACGCAGTATTTT.

The rearrangement links TRBV6-5 to TRBJ2-7, with a possible D match to TRBD2 (6 bases). CDR1 is MNHEY and CDR2 is SVGAGI in the germline V gene. V was cut by 7 bases and J by 6 bases, with 19 bases left in between. The CDR3 length is 14 residues. The CDR3, as DNA: TGTGCCAGCAAAACAAGCGGGCTGGGCCTCGAGCAGTACTTC. Its protein is CASKTSGLGLEQYF.

The chain recombines TRBV4-3 with TRBJ2-2; 10 bases map to TRBD2. Germline V CDR1 and CDR2: LGHNA, YSLEER. With 0 bases clipped from V and 8 bases from J, the junction kept 9 bases outside the gene matches. This CDR3 is 17 amino acids long. The CDR3, as DNA: TGCGCCAGCAGCCAAGACCGGGCTAGCGGGAGTTCGGGGGAGCTGTTTTTT. It yields the protein CASSQDRASGSSGELFF.